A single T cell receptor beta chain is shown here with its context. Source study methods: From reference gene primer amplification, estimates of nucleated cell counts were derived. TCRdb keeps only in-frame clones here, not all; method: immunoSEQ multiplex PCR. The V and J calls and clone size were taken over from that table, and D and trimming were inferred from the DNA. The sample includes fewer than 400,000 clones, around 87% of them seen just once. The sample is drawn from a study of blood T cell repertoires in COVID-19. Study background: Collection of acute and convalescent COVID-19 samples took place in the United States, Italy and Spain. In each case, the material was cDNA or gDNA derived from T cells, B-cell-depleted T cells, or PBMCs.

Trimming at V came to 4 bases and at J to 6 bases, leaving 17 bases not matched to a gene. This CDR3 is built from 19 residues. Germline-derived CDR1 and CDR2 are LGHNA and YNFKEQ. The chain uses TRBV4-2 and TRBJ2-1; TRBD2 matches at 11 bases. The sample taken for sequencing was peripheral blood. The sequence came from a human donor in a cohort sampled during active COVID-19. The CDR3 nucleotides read TGTGCCAGCAGCCCCCGACTAGCGGGATCACTATTCACATTCAATGAGCAGTTCTTC. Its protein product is CASSPRLAGSLFTFNEQFF.